This record looks at one T cell receptor beta chain sequence and its context. No antigen is known for it. The method was immunoSEQ multiplex PCR; TCRdb's version includes in-frame clones alone and lacks a portion of them. Of about 180,000 clones in the sample, 88% were seen once. The data are from a study of T cell responses to AZD1222 COVID-19 vaccine. General study results and limits: Scientists sampled the repertoires only once the peak T cell response had passed. Spike-specific TCR breadth rose after two AZD1222 doses, and depth rose as well. Among the donors, most were white British and more were female, and clonal diversity was possibly underestimated. Seropositive AZD1222 recipients at baseline numbered only 6 or 7.

The receptor was isolated from an adult who received the AZD1222 COVID-19 vaccine. This specimen was peripheral blood, taken 28 days after the second AZD1222 dose.

The CDR3 nucleotides are TGTGCCAGCAGAGCCGGGACATCTGGAAACACCATATATTTT. This gives the protein CASRAGTSGNTIYF. This chain joins TRBV2 and TRBJ1-3, with D tentatively TRBD1 (6 bases). This CDR3 has 14 amino acids. Trimming stripped 6 bases from V and 1 base from J, with 10 bases between. Germline values: CDR1 SNHLY, CDR2 FYNNEI.